The present T cell receptor (beta chain) was sequenced within a study of T-cell reconstitution after alpha-beta-depleted transplantation in children. Study results and limitations: There were reportedly several hundred expanded graft clones from which alpha-beta T cells came about two months after transplant.

This clonotype was counted many times. The antigen is unknown. The ends were cut back, 2 bases at V and 2 bases at J, with 23 bases in the middle. The germline CDR1 and CDR2 sequences are LNHNV and YYDKDF (reference sequence). This CDR3 comprises 19 residues. Unique molecular identifiers were used in preparing the TCRbeta library. Via MiXCR, TCRdb re-called the PCR reads, giving one row per CDR3 protein. Of almost 250,000 distinct CDR3 sequences in the sample, about 25% were seen once. Sequences were derived from PBMCs, sampled before TCRalphabeta/CD19-depleted stem cell transplant. The clonotype was recovered from a girl aged 2-10 years with Fanconi anemia, due to receive a stem cell transplant. The chain has TRBV15 and TRBJ2-3; D unclear. The CDR3 sequence is CATSRHTLAGLGFTDTQYF. The CDR3 nucleotides are TGTGCCACCAGCAGACATACACTCGCTGGCCTCGGATTCACAGATACGCAGTATTTT. The complete variable domain, with remaining parts taken from reference TRBV15 and TRBJ2-3, reads DAMVIQNPRYQVTQFGKPVTLSCSQTLNHNVMYWYQQKSSQAPKLLFHYYDKDFNNEADTPDNFQSRRPNTSFCFLDIRSPGLGDTAMYLCATSRHTLAGLGFTDTQYFGPGTRLTVL.